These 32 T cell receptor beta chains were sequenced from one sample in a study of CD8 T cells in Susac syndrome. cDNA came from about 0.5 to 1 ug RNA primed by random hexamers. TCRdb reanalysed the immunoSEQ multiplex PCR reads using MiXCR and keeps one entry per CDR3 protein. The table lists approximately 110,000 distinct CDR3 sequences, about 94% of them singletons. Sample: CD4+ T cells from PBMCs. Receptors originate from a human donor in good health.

The CDR3 is CASSRDRGNYEQYF. CDR3 nucleotide sequence: TGTGCCAGCAGCCGGGACAGGGGAAACTACGAGCAGTACTTC. The V call is TRBV7-9, the J call TRBJ2-7, with 10 positions matching TRBD1. From germline, CDR1 is SEHNR and CDR2 FQNEAQ (reference sequence). Losses at the gene ends were 5 bases for V and 3 bases for J; bases not matched to a gene: 4. The CDR3 loop spans 14 amino acids.

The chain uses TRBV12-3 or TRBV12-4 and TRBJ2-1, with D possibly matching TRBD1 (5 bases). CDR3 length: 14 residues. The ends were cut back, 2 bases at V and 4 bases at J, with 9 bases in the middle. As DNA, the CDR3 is TGTGCCAGCAGTTTAAGACAGACATACAATGAGCAGTTCTTC. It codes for CASSLRQTYNEQFF.

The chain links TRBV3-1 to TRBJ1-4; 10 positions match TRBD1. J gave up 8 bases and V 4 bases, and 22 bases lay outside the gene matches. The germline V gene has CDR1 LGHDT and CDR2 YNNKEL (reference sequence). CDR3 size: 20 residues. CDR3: CASSPVFSSSSGTGDEKLFF. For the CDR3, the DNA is TGTGCCAGCAGCCCCGTATTTTCCTCCTCTTCCGGGACAGGGGACGAAAAACTGTTTTTT.

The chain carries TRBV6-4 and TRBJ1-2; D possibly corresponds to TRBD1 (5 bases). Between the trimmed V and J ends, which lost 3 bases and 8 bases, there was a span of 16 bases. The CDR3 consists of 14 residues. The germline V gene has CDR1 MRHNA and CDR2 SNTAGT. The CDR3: CASSESYRRVGYTF. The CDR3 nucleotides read TGTGCCAGCAGTGAGTCTTACAGGAGGGTGGGCTACACCTTC.

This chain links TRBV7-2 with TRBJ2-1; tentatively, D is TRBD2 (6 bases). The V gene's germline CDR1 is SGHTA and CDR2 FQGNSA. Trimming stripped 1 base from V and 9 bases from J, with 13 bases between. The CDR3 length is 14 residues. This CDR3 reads CASSLVGRESEQFF. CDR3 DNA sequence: TGTGCCAGCAGCTTAGTGGGGCGGGAATCTGAGCAGTTCTTC.

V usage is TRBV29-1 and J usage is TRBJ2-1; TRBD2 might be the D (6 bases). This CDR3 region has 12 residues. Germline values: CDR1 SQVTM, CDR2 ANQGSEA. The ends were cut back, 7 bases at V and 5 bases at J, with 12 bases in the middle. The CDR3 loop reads CSGGDGHNEQFF. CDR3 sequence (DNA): TGCAGCGGCGGGGACGGACACAATGAGCAGTTCTTC.

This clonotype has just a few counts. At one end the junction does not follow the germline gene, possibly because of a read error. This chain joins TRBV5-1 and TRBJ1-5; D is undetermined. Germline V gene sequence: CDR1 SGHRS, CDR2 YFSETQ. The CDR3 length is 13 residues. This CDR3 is CASSLGPNQPQHF. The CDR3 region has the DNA TGTGCCAGCAGCTTAGGTCCCAATCAGCCCCAGCATTTT.

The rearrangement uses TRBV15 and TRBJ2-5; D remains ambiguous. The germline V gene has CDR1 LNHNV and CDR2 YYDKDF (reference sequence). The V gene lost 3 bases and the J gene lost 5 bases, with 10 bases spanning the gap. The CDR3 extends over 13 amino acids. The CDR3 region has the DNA TGTGCCACCAGCAGTGACCCCTACGAGACCCAGTACTTC. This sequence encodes CATSSDPYETQYF.

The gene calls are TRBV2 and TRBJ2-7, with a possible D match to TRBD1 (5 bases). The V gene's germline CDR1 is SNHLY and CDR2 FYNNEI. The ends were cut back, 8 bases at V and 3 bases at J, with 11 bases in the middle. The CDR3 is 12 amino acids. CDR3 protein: CASSGLGYEQYF. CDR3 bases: TGTGCCAGCTCAGGGCTCGGCTACGAGCAGTACTTC.

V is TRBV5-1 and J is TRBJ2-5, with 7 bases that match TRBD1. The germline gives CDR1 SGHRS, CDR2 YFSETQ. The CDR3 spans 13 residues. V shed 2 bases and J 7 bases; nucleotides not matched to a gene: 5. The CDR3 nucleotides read TGCGCCAGCAGCTTCGGACAGGTGGGGACCCAGTACTTC. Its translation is CASSFGQVGTQYF.

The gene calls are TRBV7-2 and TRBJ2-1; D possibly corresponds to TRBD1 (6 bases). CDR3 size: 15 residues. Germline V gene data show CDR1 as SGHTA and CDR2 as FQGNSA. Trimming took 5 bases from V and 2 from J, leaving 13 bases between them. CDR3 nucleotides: TGTGCCAGCAGCCCTGGACAGATCCCCTACAATGAGCAGTTCTTC. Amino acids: CASSPGQIPYNEQFF.

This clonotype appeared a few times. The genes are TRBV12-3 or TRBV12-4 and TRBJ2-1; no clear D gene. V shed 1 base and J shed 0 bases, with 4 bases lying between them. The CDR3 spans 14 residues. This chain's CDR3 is CASSLGLSYNEQFF. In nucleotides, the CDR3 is TGTGCCAGCAGTTTAGGGCTCTCCTACAATGAGCAGTTCTTC.

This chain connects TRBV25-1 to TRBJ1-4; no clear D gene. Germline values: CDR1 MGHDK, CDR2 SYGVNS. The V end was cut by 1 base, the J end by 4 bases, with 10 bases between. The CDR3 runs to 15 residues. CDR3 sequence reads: CASSELDGRNEKLFF. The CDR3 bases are TGTGCCAGCAGTGAATTGGACGGACGTAATGAAAAACTGTTTTTT.

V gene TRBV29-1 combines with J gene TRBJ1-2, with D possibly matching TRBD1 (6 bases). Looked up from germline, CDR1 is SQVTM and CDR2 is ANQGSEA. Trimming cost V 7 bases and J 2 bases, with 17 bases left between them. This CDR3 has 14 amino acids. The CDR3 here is CSAGGGLLNYGYTF. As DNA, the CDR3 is TGCAGCGCTGGTGGGGGGCTACTGAACTATGGCTACACCTTC.

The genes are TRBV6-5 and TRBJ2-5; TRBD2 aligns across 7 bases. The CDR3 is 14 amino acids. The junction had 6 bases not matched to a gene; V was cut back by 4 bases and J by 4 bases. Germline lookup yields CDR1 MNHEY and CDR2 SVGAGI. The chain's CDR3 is CASSWEGSGETQYF. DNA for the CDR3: TGTGCCAGCAGTTGGGAGGGTTCAGGAGAGACCCAGTACTTC.

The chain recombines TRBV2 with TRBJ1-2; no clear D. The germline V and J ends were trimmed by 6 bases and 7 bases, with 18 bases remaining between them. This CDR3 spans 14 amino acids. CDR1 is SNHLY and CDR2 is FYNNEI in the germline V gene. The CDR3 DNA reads TGTGCCAGCAGCCCCGACCCCATCCCGGGTGGCTACACCTTC. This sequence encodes CASSPDPIPGGYTF.

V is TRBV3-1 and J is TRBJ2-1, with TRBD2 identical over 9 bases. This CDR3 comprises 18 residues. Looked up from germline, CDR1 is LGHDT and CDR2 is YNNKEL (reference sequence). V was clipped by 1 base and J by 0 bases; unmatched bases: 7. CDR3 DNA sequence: TGTGCCAGCAGCCAAGTTCGACTAGCGGACGTCTCCTACAATGAGCAGTTCTTC. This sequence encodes CASSQVRLADVSYNEQFF.

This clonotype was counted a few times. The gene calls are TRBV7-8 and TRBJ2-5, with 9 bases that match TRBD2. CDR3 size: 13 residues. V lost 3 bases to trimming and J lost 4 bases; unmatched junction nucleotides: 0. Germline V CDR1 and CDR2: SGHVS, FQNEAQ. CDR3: CASSLRGGETQYF. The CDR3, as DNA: TGTGCCAGCAGCTTGCGGGGGGGAGAGACCCAGTACTTC.

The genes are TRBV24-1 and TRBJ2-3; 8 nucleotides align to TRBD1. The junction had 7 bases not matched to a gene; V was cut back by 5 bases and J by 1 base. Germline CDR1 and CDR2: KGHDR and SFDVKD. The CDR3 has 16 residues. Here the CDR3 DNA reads TGTGCCACCAGTGCCGGGACAGGAGGTCGCACAGATACGCAGTATTTT. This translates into CATSAGTGGRTDTQYF.

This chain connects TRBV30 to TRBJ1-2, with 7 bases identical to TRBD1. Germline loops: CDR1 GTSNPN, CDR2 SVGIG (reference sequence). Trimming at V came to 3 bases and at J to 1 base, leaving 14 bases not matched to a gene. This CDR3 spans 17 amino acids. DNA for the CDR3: TGTGCCTGGAGCCGGCCGGCAGGGGGTGAAGGTAACTATGGCTACACCTTC. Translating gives CAWSRPAGGEGNYGYTF. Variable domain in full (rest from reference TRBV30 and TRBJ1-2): SQTIHQWPATLVQPVGSPLSLECTVEGTSNPNLYWYRQAAGRGLQLLFYSVGIGQISSEVPQNLSASRPQDRQFILSSKKLLLSDSGFYLCAWSRPAGGEGNYGYTFGSGTRLTVV.

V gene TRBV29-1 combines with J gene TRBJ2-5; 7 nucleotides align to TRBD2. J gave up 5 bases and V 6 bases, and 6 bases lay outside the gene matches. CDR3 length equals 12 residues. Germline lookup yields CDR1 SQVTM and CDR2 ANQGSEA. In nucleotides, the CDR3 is TGCAGCGTGGATGGACTAGGGGAGACCCAGTACTTC. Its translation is CSVDGLGETQYF.

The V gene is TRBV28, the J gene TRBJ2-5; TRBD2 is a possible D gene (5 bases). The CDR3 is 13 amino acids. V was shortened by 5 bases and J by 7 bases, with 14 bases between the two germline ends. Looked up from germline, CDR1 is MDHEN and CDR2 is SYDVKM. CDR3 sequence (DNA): TGTGCCAGCAGTACTATGCCCGCGGGGACCCAGTACTTC. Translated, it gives CASSTMPAGTQYF.

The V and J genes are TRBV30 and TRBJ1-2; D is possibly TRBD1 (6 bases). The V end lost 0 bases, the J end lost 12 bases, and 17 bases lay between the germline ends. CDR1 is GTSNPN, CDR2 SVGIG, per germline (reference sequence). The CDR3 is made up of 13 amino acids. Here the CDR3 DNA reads TGTGCCTGGAGTGTACGGGGGGGCCCCCCAAACACCTTC. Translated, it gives CAWSVRGGPPNTF.

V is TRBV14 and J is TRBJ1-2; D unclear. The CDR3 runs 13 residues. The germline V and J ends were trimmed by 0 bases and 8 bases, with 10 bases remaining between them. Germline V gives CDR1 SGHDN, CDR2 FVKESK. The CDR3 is CASSQDLGRGYTF. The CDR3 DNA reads TGTGCCAGCAGCCAAGATTTGGGGAGGGGCTACACCTTC.

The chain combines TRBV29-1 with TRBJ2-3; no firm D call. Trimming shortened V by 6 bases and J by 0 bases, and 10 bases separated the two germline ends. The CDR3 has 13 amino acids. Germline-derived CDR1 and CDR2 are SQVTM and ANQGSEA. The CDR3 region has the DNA TGCAGCGTCCAGGAGACTAGCACAGATACGCAGTATTTT. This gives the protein CSVQETSTDTQYF.

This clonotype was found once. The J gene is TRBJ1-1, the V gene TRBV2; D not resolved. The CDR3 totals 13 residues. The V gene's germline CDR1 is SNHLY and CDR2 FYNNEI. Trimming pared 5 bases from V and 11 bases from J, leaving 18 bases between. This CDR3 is CASSYGLSLGAFF. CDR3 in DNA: TGTGCCAGCAGTTATGGGTTGTCGCTGGGCGCTTTCTTT.

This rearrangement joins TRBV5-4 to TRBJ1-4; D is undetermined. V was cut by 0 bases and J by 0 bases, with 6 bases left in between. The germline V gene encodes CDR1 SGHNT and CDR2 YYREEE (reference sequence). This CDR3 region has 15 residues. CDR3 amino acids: CASSLDRTTNEKLFF. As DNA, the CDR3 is TGTGCCAGCAGCTTGGACCGTACAACTAATGAAAAACTGTTTTTT.

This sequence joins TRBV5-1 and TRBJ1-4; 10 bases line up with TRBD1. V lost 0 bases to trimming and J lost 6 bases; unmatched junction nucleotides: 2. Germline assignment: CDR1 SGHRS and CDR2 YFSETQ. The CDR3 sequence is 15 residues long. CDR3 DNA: TGCGCCAGCAGCTTGGGGGGGACAGGGGATGAAAAACTGTTTTTT. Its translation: CASSLGGTGDEKLFF.

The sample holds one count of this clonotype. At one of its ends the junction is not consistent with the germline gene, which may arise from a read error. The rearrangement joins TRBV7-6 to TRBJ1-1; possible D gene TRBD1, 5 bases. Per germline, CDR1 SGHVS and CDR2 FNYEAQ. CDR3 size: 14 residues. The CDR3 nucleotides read TGTGCCAGCAGCCCACAGGAGATAGTCACTGAAGTTTTCTTT. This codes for CASSPQEIVTEVFF. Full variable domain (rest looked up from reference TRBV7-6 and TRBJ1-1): GAGVSQSPRYKVTKRGQDVALRCDPISGHVSLYWYRQALGQGPEFLTYFNYEAQQDKSGLPNDRFSAERPEGSISTLTIQRTEQRDSAMYRCASSPQEIVTEVFFGQGTRLTVV.

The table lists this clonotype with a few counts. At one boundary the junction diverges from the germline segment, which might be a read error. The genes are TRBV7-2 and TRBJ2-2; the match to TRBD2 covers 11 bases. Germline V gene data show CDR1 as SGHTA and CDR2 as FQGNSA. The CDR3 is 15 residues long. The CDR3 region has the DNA TGTGCCAGCAGTTTAGCGGGAGGGGACACCGGGGAGCTGTTTTTT. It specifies CASSLAGGDTGELFF.

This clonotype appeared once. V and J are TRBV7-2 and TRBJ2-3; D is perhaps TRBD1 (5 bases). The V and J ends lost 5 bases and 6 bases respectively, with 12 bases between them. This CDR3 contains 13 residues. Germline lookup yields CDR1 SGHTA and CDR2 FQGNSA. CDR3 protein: CASSPQGFDTQYF. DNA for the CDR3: TGTGCCAGCAGCCCTCAGGGCTTCGATACGCAGTATTTT. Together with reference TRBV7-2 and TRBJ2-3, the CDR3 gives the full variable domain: GAGVSQSPSNKVTEKGKDVELRCDPISGHTALYWYRQSLGQGLEFLIYFQGNSAPDKSGLPSDRFSAERTGGSVSTLTIQRTQQEDSAVYLCASSPQGFDTQYFGPGTRLTVL.

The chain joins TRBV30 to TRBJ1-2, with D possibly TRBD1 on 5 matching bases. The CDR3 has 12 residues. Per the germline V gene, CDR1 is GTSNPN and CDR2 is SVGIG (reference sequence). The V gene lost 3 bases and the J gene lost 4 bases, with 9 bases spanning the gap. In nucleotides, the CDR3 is TGTGCCTGGAGAGGGAGGGGCTATGGCTACACCTTC. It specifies CAWRGRGYGYTF.